This entry features one TCR beta chain sequence. The sample belongs to a study of blood T cell repertoires in COVID-19. Study at large: Both acute and convalescent COVID-19 samples were obtained from the United States, Italy and Spain.

V lost 1 base to trimming and J lost 3 bases, with 11 bases between them. CDR1 LNHNV and CDR2 YYDKDF come from the germline V gene (reference sequence). The CDR3 runs 15 residues. Per the authors' pipeline: Estimated nucleated cell counts came from reference gene primer amplification. Method: immunoSEQ multiplex PCR; TCRdb's copy keeps in-frame clones and lacks some. V, J and clone size reflect that table, while D and trimming were determined from the DNA. The table has more than 150,000 clones, roughly 89% seen once; the top ten hold about 7%. This TCR derives from a man aged 40-49 years with acute or convalescent COVID-19. The sequenced sample consisted of peripheral blood. The V gene is TRBV15, the J gene TRBJ2-3; the D gene is possibly TRBD2 (6 bases). The CDR3 loop reads CATSRGGERTDTQYF. DNA of the CDR3: TGTGCCACCAGCAGAGGGGGGGAACGGACAGATACGCAGTATTTT.